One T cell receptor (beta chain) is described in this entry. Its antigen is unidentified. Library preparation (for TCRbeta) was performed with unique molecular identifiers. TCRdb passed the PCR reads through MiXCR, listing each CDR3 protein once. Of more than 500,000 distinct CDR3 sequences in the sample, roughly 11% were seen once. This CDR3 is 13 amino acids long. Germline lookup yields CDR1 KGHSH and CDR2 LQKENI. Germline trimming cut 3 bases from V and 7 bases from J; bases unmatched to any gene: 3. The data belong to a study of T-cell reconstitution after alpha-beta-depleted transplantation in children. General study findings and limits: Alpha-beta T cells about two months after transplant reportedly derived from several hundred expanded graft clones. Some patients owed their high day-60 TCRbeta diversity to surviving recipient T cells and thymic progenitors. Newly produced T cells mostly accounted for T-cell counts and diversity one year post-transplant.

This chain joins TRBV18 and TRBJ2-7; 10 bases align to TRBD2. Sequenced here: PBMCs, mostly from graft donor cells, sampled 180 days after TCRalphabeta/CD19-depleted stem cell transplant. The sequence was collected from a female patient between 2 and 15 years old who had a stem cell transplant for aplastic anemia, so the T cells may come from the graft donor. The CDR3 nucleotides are TGTGCCAGCTCACCGCCGGGACTAGCGGAGCAGTACTTC. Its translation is CASSPPGLAEQYF.